This is a list of T cell receptor beta chains from one sample in a study of Ad26.COV2.S vaccination and SARS-CoV-2 variants. Clones were read by immunoSEQ multiplex PCR, and TCRdb kept only the in-frame ones, dropping some. The sample holds fewer than 900,000 clones, more than 80% seen once. The sample was peripheral blood, taken in a trial of Ad26.COV2.S vaccine versus placebo. These receptors were collected from a person between 18 and 60 years old who received the Ad26.COV2.S COVID-19 vaccine or a placebo. The CDR3 runs from the conserved cysteine through the conserved F or W. A D gene is named only where the DNA matches it firmly. Where a row states a size, it is once, few, many or the class of an expanded clone; other rows omit it.

d_gene	v_gene	j_gene	abundance	CDR3nt	CDR3aa
TRBD1	TRBV6-2/TRBV6-3	TRBJ2-7	.	TGTGCCAGCAGCGCACCCGGGACAGGGAACTACGAGCAGTACTTC	CASSAPGTGNYEQYF
TRBD1	TRBV7-9	TRBJ2-7	.	TGTGCCAGCAGCTCTAAATCAGGGGGAGAGTACGAGCAGTACTTC	CASSSKSGGEYEQYF
TRBD2	TRBV30	TRBJ2-3	.	TGTGCCTGGAGTGTACAAGAGGGACTAGCGGCAACTAGCACAGATACGCAGTATTTT	CAWSVQEGLAATSTDTQYF
.	TRBV27	TRBJ1-1	.	TGTGCCAGCAGTTCCCACCAATCCCTGGCCACTGAAGCTTTCTTT	CASSSHQSLATEAFF
.	TRBV30	TRBJ1-1	few	TGTGCCTGGAGTAGGAGGTTTGTTGGCACTGAAGCTTTCTTT	CAWSRRFVGTEAFF
TRBD2	TRBV28	TRBJ2-3	once	TGTGCCAGCAGTTCAGCGGTTTCGGGGGGAGATACGCAGTATTTT	CASSSAVSGGDTQYF
TRBD2	TRBV4-2	TRBJ2-1	.	TGTGCCAGCAGCCAAGATCCGACCGGGACTAGCGGGAACAATGAGCAGTTCTTC	CASSQDPTGTSGNNEQFF
TRBD2	TRBV24-1	TRBJ2-5	.	TGTGCCACCAGTGAGTCCGGGACTAGCTTGGCCCAGTACTTC	CATSESGTSLAQYF
.	TRBV5-8	TRBJ1-5	.	TGTGCCAGCAGCCGAGGTGGGGGCGACAATCAGCCCCAGCATTTT	CASSRGGGDNQPQHF
TRBD2	TRBV3-1/TRBV3-2	TRBJ2-5	few	TGTGCCAGCAGCCACGACGTCCTAGCGGGAGCGATCCAAGAGACCCAGTACTTC	CASSHDVLAGAIQETQYF
TRBD1	TRBV7-8	TRBJ2-7	.	TGTGCCAGCAGCTCACGCACCGGGACAGGGGGCTCTTTC	CASSSRTGTGGSF
.	TRBV11-3	TRBJ1-1	.	TGTGCCAGCAGCTTGCGAGGAAACACTGAAGCTTTCTTT	CASSLRGNTEAFF
TRBD2	TRBV9	TRBJ2-1	.	TGTGCCAGCAGCCCTAGCGGGGGGTTTTCCTACAATGAGCAGTTCTTC	CASSPSGGFSYNEQFF
.	TRBV7-9	TRBJ1-5	once	TGTGCCAGCAGCTTAGGGCCTAATAATCAGCCCCAGCATTTT	CASSLGPNNQPQHF
.	TRBV30	TRBJ1-5	.	TGTGCCTGGAGTGTAGGGGTTACTAATCAGCCCCAGCATTTT	CAWSVGVTNQPQHF
.	TRBV6-5	TRBJ1-1	.	TGTGCCAGCAGTTACACGGGAACTGAAGCTTTCTTT	CASSYTGTEAFF
TRBD2	TRBV30	TRBJ2-5	.	TGTGCCTGGAGTGTACACGGGGGAGGGCCCCGGCAAGAGACCCAGTACTTC	CAWSVHGGGPRQETQYF
.	TRBV18	TRBJ1-1	.	TGTGCCAGCTCACCAAACTTTGCGACAGTTGGGGGCGAAGCTTTCTTT	CASSPNFATVGGEAFF
TRBD1	TRBV19	TRBJ1-5	.	TGTGCCAGTAGTAGCCCAGGGGGGGGTCAGCCCCAGCATTTT	CASSSPGGGQPQHF
TRBD1	TRBV3-1/TRBV3-2	TRBJ1-1	.	TGTGCCAGCAGCCCCAGGGGGCTCACAGGGTTGAACACTGAAGCTTTCTTT	CASSPRGLTGLNTEAFF
TRBD1	TRBV28	TRBJ2-5	.	TGTGCCAGCAGCGGCCACGGGACAGCAGAAGAGACCCAGTACTTC	CASSGHGTAEETQYF
.	TRBV6-2/TRBV6-3	TRBJ1-5	.	TGTGCCAGCAGTTCAACGGGGACGGCCTCGGCCCAGCATTTT	CASSSTGTASAQHF
.	TRBV5-1	TRBJ1-1	.	TGCGCCAGCAGCTTGGTTTTGGGCGCTGAAGCTTTCTTT	CASSLVLGAEAFF
.	TRBV30	TRBJ1-5	.	TGTGCCTGGAGTAAGTGGGGGGAGAATAAGCCCCAGCATTTT	CAWSKWGENKPQHF
.	TRBV14	TRBJ1-4	.	TGTGCCAGCAGCCTCAACCTAGCAACTAATGAAAAACTGTTTTTT	CASSLNLATNEKLFF
.	TRBV5-1	TRBJ2-7	.	TGCGCCAGCAGCTTGGGGTTGGGGAATTCCTACGAGCAGTACTTC	CASSLGLGNSYEQYF
.	TRBV30	TRBJ1-5	.	TGTGCCTGGGGGGCGCGGGGGAATCAGCCCCAGCATTTT	CAWGARGNQPQHF
.	TRBV19	TRBJ1-2	.	TGTGCCAGTAGTAGGGACACGGGCTACACCTTC	CASSRDTGYTF
.	TRBV30	TRBJ2-3	.	TGTGCCTGGAGTGTGCATATAGGAGATACGCAGTATTTT	CAWSVHIGDTQYF
TRBD1	TRBV29-1	TRBJ1-1	few	TGCAGCGTGGCCCGGGACAGGGTTCACACTGAAGCTTTCTTT	CSVARDRVHTEAFF
.	TRBV30	TRBJ2-5	.	TGTGCCTGGAAACCCAGTGGAACTCCCCAGGGGACCCAGTACTTC	CAWKPSGTPQGTQYF
TRBD2	TRBV9	TRBJ2-2	.	TGTGCCAGCAGCGTAGCGACTAGCGGCTACACCGGGGAGCTGTTTTTT	CASSVATSGYTGELFF
.	TRBV29-1	TRBJ2-5	.	TGCAGCGTTGAAGCCAGGGCTAAAGAGACCCAGTACTTC	CSVEARAKETQYF
.	TRBV7-2	TRBJ1-5	.	TGTGCCAGCAGCTTCGTAGGAAATAGCAATCAGCCCCAGCATTTT	CASSFVGNSNQPQHF
.	TRBV19	TRBJ2-7	.	TGTGCCAGTAGTGTCGGGCCCGCGGCCTACGAGCAGTACTTC	CASSVGPAAYEQYF
TRBD2	TRBV7-9	TRBJ2-3	.	TGTGCCAGCAGCTTAGTGAGCTGGGGACTAGCGGGGACAGATACGCAGTATTTT	CASSLVSWGLAGTDTQYF
.	TRBV7-9	TRBJ1-4	.	TGTGCCAGCAGCTTAGCCGGGGCGGGGAGAAATGAAAAACTGTTTTTT	CASSLAGAGRNEKLFF
.	TRBV30	TRBJ1-5	.	TGTGCCTGGAGATTGAAGGGCAATCAGCCCCAGCATTTT	CAWRLKGNQPQHF
.	TRBV10-3	TRBJ1-2	.	TGTGCCATCAGTGAGAGATATGGCTACACCTTC	CAISERYGYTF
.	TRBV6-5	TRBJ2-5	.	TGTGCCAGCCTTCAGGTGTACCAAGAGACCCAGTACTTC	CASLQVYQETQYF
.	TRBV20-1	TRBJ2-7	.	TGCAGTGCCGGAGGGACCTACGAGCAGTACTTC	CSAGGTYEQYF
.	TRBV20-1	TRBJ1-1	.	TGCAGTGCTAGTCTATCCCTGAACACTGAAGCTTTCTTT	CSASLSLNTEAFF
TRBD2	TRBV9	TRBJ2-1	.	TGTGCCAGCAGCAAGACTAGCGGGGGGGTTTACAATGAGCAGTTCTTC	CASSKTSGGVYNEQFF
TRBD1	TRBV5-6	TRBJ2-6	.	TGTGCCAGCAGCTCGGTGACAGGGGCCCTGACTTTC	CASSSVTGALTF